This T cell receptor beta chain was identified during a study of cytomegalovirus exposure and HLA in healthy donors (dated by TCRdb to 2016 to 2017). As for the study more broadly: In an earlier analysis of around 540 of the donors, 250 to 350 Gb of sequence data and 90 million to 120 million unique TCR beta sequences from roughly 200 million T cells were reported. An early release covering just under 650 HLA-typed donors comprised roughly 300 gigabases of sequencing data and some 79 million unique TCR sequences. Of the roughly 390 genotyped donors, 80% to 90% were placed in the genetic ancestry cluster associated with self-reported Caucasian donors. The study aimed to test whether cataloging public T cell receptors could reveal signatures of past pathogen exposure. The T cell repertoires of 700 or so subjects were profiled by immunosequencing and related to cytomegalovirus serostatus. A separate validation cohort of some 130 different subjects was used in addition to the 666-subject first cohort. High-throughput TCR immunosequencing, statistical association of individual TCRs with disease status, and machine learning were combined to predict cytomegalovirus infection status. A later analysis re-examined previously published TCR beta repertoires from more than 550 donors and added high-resolution HLA genotyping to investigate patterns of TCR occurrence. The later analysis used no new phenotypic data to find candidate immune exposures, relying instead on TCR beta sequences and their occurrence across donors. In an earlier analysis of a few hundred of the donors, high-throughput TCR beta sequencing was used to judge whether each TCR beta V gene segment behaved as functional or pseudogenic. Donor age, sex, ethnicity and CMV serostatus were compiled alongside the repertoire data. A later genetic analysis took genome-wide SNP genotypes for about 55% of the roughly 670 donors and used that subset as a discovery cohort. Every discovery cohort repertoire had been produced on one sequencing platform. HLA typing covered class I and class II loci at four-digit resolution. The number of donors typed differed by locus, with 629-630 for A, B, C, DRB1 and DQB1, about 500 for DQA1, 600 to 610 for DPA1, and some 470 for DPB1. Four or five DR-DQ haplotypes were treated as single units for association and clustering because of strong linkage in the cohort. Among 398 genotyped donors of the cohort, an average of around 220,000 unique TCR beta nucleotide sequences was sequenced per donor, of which roughly 18% were non-productive. Overall study outcomes, separate from this receptor: In both the original and validation cohorts, the classifier was reported to diagnose cytomegalovirus status with high specificity and sensitivity. In a later analysis, HLA-associated TCR beta chains showed more clonal expansion and lower generation probabilities than non-associated chains that were equally common. Correlated functional status among segregating V segments might be attributable to linkage disequilibrium, but an unknown experimental factor could not be ruled out. A few of the identified cytomegalovirus-associated TCR beta chains were confirmed in vitro to be specific for cytomegalovirus antigens. A further reported finding was that TCR beta sequences accurately predicted the HLA-A and HLA-B alleles for most subjects in the first cohort. The authors suggested that the approach could potentially be generalized to other disease states and immunological phenotypes. Most TCR sequences were seen in very few donors, while some public TCRs were found in many individuals. According to a later genetic analysis, donors in an Asian-associated ancestry cluster had fewer N-insertions in productive TCRs than the approximately 700-donor mean. HLA typing was unavailable for some donors at each locus, so association tests used only the typed subset. In a later genetic analysis, a missense DCLRE1C variant was associated with V-gene and J-gene trimming of TCR beta chains, and the association was replicated in an independent cohort. According to a later analysis, parvovirus B19, influenza, CMV and Epstein-Barr virus appeared linked to several top co-occurrence clusters. Because counts were too low, roughly 18 rarely observed V segments, including chromosome 9 orphons, were left out of the earlier analysis of 587 of the donors. The study gave a list of about 160 TCR beta chains associated with cytomegalovirus. According to a later analysis, TCR association rates differed among HLA loci, with DRB1 alleles showing the most associated TCRs and HLA-C alleles showing the fewest. When HLA alleles, especially DR and DQ, strongly co-occurred, TCR associations were difficult to assign to individual alleles. In a later analysis, some 18,000 TCR beta sequences were associated with specific HLA alleles at a false discovery rate of 0.05. Most CMV-associated TCR beta chains appeared to be HLA-restricted in a later analysis, and the HLA associations seemed to be driven largely by CMV exposure. A group of highly shared sequence variants was considered likely to be a technical artifact of the sequencing pipeline. The 87-base-pair reads could not distinguish some IMGT-functional V segments, including TRBV6-2 and TRBV6-3, so those segments were excluded. Immune exposure information for the cohort was limited to CMV serostatus. Broadly in line with IMGT annotations, most TCR beta V segments showed up in productive rearrangements about 87% or about 30% of the time in an earlier analysis of about 500 of the donors. The presence/absence analyses assumed that sequencing depth was roughly uniform across donors, and that assumption may not be true. Only TCR beta chains were sequenced in this cohort, and the absence of alpha or paired-chain data limited detectable features.

Library creation used the immunoSEQ multiplex PCR assay. A mixture of 60 forward primers for TCR Vbeta segments and 13 reverse primers for TCR Jbeta segments was used in the multiplex PCR. A multiplex PCR assay on genomic DNA amplified the CDR3 region of rearranged TCR beta genes. On the Illumina HiSeq System, the amplified TCR beta libraries were sequenced as 87-base-pair reads. The original methods were these. A later analysis tallied 80 million to 95 million unique TCR beta chains across the 610 or so repertoires, and around 10 million of those chains were shared by two or more donors. A nearest-neighbor algorithm error-corrected the raw reads and collapsed the reads into unique sequences, merging closely related sequences to remove PCR and sequencing errors. V, D and J gene segments were assigned by aligning CDR3 sequences to IMGT reference sequences. Each retained sequence needed at least a six-nucleotide match to both a V gene segment and a J gene segment. Rearrangements were classified as productive when the CDR3 lacked stop codons and remained in frame with V and J, and all other rearrangements were classified as non-productive. CDR3 was defined by IMGT convention, running from the second conserved V-encoded cysteine to the conserved J-encoded phenylalanine. The earlier analysis of about 590 of the donors excluded sequences that lacked an unambiguous match to a single V gene segment. In an earlier analysis of 450 to 750 of the donors, a V segment was called functional when productive rearrangements were above 56.7%, and segregating when the standard deviation between donors exceeded 5%. A statistical classification framework was built to diagnose cytomegalovirus status from the catalog of TCR beta chain sequences. In a later analysis, TCR nucleotide sequences were compared against IMGT/GENE-DB human TR gene sequences so that V and J genes could be assigned. In a later analysis, CDR3 sequences and most-parsimonious VDJ recombination scenarios were assigned using the TCRdist pipeline. In a later analysis, each TCR beta chain was defined by its CDR3 amino acid sequence together with its V-gene family, and reads without a unique V-gene family were excluded. In a later analysis, several hundred highly shared, low-generation-probability nucleotide sequences were removed to address suspected cross-contamination and a sequencing artifact. In a later analysis, a clonal expansion index was calculated for each public chain from normalized within-repertoire ranks of inferred template counts. In a later analysis, generation probabilities were computed with a VDJ recombination model fitted to out-of-frame rearrangements, and the resulting probabilities were checked against IGoR. In a later analysis, TCR-TCR, TCR-HLA and TCR-CMV co-occurrence was scored with hypergeometric tests, and a repertoire-size bias correction was applied to TCR pairs. A later analysis estimated false discovery rates by permuting HLA or CMV assignments 20 times. In a later analysis, co-occurring TCRs were grouped with DBSCAN, and TCRdist sequence similarity was added when clustering was performed within HLA-allele-positive subsets. For co-occurrence clustering, repertoires with fewer than 30,000 or more than 120,000 public chains were excluded, along with five or six repertoires with anomalous nucleotide sharing. TCRdb retrieved this table from immuneACCESS and kept in-frame rearrangements only. Not all clones are present; in checked studies, unresolved V genes account for under half, and no reason is known for the remainder. Clone size and the V and J calls come from that table; the DNA yielded D and trimming. Here the sample has 85,000 to 130,000 clones; roughly 80% occur a single time. The top ten clones comprise 2% to 2.5% of the sample.

The cohort was made up of about 610 healthy bone marrow donors. At the time of sampling, every cohort member was nominally healthy, though immune exposures that went unrecorded were likely present. The donor tested CMV seronegative and was one of the 352 seronegative cohort members. Every donor gave a peripheral blood sample, and the peripheral blood mononuclear cells from that sample were used for TCR beta sequencing. The Qiagen DNeasy Blood Extraction Kit was used to extract genomic DNA from the blood cell samples. The CDR3 measures 13 amino acids from cysteine to phenylalanine. Only the CDR3 part of the read is kept: 39 bases, read in frame from the first base. For CDR1 and CDR2, the germline V gene lists SGHTA and FQGNSA. V drops 2 bases and J drops 4 bases, leaving 8 bases in between. About this clone itself: Its antigen is not yet known. Base qualities are not at hand, and no much larger clone is one base apart.

Sample: PBMCs. This clonotype originated in a man aged 35 to 55 in good health and CMV-seronegative. The chain uses TRBV7-2 and TRBJ1-2; D gene: possibly TRBD1, on 5 matching bases. The CDR3 has the sequence CASSLSGIYGYTF. The nucleotides are TGTGCCAGCAGCTTATCAGGGATCTATGGCTACACCTTC.